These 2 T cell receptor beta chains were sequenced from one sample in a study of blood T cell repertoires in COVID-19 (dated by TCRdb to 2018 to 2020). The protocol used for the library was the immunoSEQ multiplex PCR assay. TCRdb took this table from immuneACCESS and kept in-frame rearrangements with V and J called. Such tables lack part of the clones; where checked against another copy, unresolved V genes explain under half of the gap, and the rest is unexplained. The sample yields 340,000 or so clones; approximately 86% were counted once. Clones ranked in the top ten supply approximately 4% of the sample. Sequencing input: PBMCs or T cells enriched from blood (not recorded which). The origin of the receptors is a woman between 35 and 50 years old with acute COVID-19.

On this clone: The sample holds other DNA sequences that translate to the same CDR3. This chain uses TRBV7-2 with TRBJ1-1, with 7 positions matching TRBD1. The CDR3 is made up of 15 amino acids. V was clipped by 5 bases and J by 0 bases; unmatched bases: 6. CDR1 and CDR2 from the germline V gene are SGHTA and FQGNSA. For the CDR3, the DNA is TGTGCCAGCAGCCCGCGGACAGGATTGAACACTGAAGCTTTCTTT. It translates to CASSPRTGLNTEAFF.

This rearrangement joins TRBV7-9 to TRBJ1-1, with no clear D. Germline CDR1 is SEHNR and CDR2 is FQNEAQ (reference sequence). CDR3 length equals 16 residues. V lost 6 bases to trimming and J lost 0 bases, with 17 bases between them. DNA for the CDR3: TGTGCCAGCAGTCCACACCAGAAGAACATGAACACTGAAGCTTTCTTT. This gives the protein CASSPHQKNMNTEAFF.